A selection of T cell receptor beta chains follows, all from one sample in a study of cytomegalovirus exposure and HLA in healthy donors. The method was immunoSEQ multiplex PCR; TCRdb's version includes in-frame clones alone and lacks a portion of them. This sample carries more than 150,000 clones, around three quarters of them seen once, and the ten largest clones take roughly 1.5%. Material for sequencing was PBMCs. These TCRs come from a man in his forties in good health and CMV-seronegative. The CDR3 runs from the conserved cysteine through the conserved F or W. Fields, in order: CDR3 length, J gene, clone size, V gene, D gene, CDR3 protein, CDR3 DNA. D genes are given only for firm matches. Clone size is not always given. Where it is, it says once, few, many or a class for expanded clones.

>13|TRBJ2-5|.|TRBV21-1|.
CASMWPYQETQYF
TGTGCCAGCATGTGGCCGTACCAAGAGACCCAGTACTTC
>13|TRBJ2-4|.|TRBV6-5|TRBD1
CASSSPGGNIQYF
TGTGCCAGCAGTTCACCAGGGGGAAACATTCAGTACTTC
>15|TRBJ2-4|.|TRBV6-5|TRBD2
CASRRTSEVKNSQYF
TGTGCCAGCAGACGGACTAGTGAGGTCAAAAACAGTCAGTACTTC
>14|TRBJ1-2|.|TRBV5-1|.
CASSWDTGNYGYTF
TGCGCCAGCAGCTGGGACACGGGGAACTATGGCTACACCTTC
>17|TRBJ2-4|.|TRBV13|.
CASSPPGDPGAKNIQYF
TGTGCCAGCAGCCCCCCGGGGGACCCTGGGGCCAAAAACATTCAGTACTTC
>15|TRBJ2-2|.|TRBV4-1|.
CASSHGTGVAGELFF
TGCGCCAGCAGCCACGGGACTGGAGTCGCCGGGGAGCTGTTTTTT
>13|TRBJ1-1|.|TRBV7-9|.
CASETGTYTEAFF
TGTGCCAGCGAAACAGGGACGTACACTGAAGCTTTCTTT
>14|TRBJ2-7|.|TRBV7-2|TRBD2
CASSSQREGQEQYF
TGTGCCAGCAGCTCCCAGCGGGAGGGCCAGGAGCAGTACTTC
>14|TRBJ1-1|.|TRBV7-3|.
CASSLDRLNTEAFF
TGTGCCAGCAGCTTGGACAGATTGAACACTGAAGCTTTCTTT
>16|TRBJ2-3|few|TRBV7-3|TRBD2
CASSLTGSGGTDTQYF
TGTGCCAGCAGCTTAACGGGTAGCGGGGGGACAGATACGCAGTATTTT
>14|TRBJ1-1|.|TRBV7-8|.
CASSSGSRNTEAFF
TGTGCCAGCAGCTCCGGGAGTCGGAACACTGAAGCTTTCTTT
>17|TRBJ1-2|few|TRBV13|TRBD1
CASSLAGQGAPGYGYTF
TGTGCCAGCAGCTTAGCCGGACAGGGGGCCCCCGGATATGGCTACACCTTC
>16|TRBJ2-7|.|TRBV5-1|TRBD1
CASSLGQRQGFHEQYF
TGCGCCAGCAGCTTGGGTCAAAGACAGGGGTTTCACGAGCAGTACTTC
>21|TRBJ2-5|.|TRBV19|TRBD2
CASSIVLSYSGRARRGETQYF
TGTGCCAGTAGTATAGTGCTTTCGTATAGCGGGAGGGCCCGCCGGGGAGAGACCCAGTACTTC
>16|TRBJ2-7|.|TRBV7-7|TRBD2
CASSAGLAESSYEQYF
TGTGCCAGCAGCGCCGGACTAGCGGAAAGCTCCTACGAGCAGTACTTC
>13|TRBJ1-4|.|TRBV30|.
CALGQAANEKLFF
TGTGCCTTAGGCCAGGCAGCTAATGAAAAACTGTTTTTT
>15|TRBJ2-3|.|TRBV5-1|.
CASSLPTGFTDTQYF
TGCGCCAGCAGCTTGCCTACGGGATTCACAGATACGCAGTATTTT
>14|TRBJ1-4|few|TRBV5-1|.
CASSLAEGGEKLFF
TGCGCCAGCAGCTTGGCCGAGGGCGGAGAAAAACTGTTTTTT
>12|TRBJ2-7|.|TRBV29-1|.
CSVVRDTHEQYF
TGCAGCGTTGTCCGGGACACCCACGAGCAGTACTTC
>13|TRBJ1-3|few|TRBV19|.
CASSVSSGNTIYF
TGTGCCAGTAGCGTGAGCTCTGGAAACACCATATATTTT
>16|TRBJ2-3|.|TRBV28|TRBD2
CASSPGASGKVDTQYF
TGTGCCAGCAGCCCCGGGGCTAGCGGGAAGGTAGATACGCAGTATTTT
>16|TRBJ2-2|.|TRBV11-2|.
CASIGRRPTNTGELFF
TGTGCCAGCATTGGCCGGCGGCCTACGAACACCGGGGAGCTGTTTTTT
>13|TRBJ2-5|.|TRBV6-1|TRBD2
CAGRLAGMETQYF
TGTGCCGGCCGGCTAGCGGGAATGGAGACCCAGTACTTC
>13|TRBJ2-2|.|TRBV10-3|.
CAISESQNGELFF
TGTGCCATCAGTGAGTCTCAGAACGGGGAGCTGTTTTTT
>13|TRBJ1-5|.|TRBV9|.
CASGPGAGQPQHF
TGTGCCAGCGGCCCTGGGGCCGGTCAGCCCCAGCATTTT
>15|TRBJ2-1|.|TRBV7-3|.
CASSDTRAVFNEQFF
TGTGCCAGCAGCGATACTAGAGCGGTCTTCAATGAGCAGTTCTTC
>16|TRBJ2-3|few|TRBV9|TRBD1
CASSSGGGLGGDTQYF
TGTGCCAGCAGCTCCGGAGGAGGCCTAGGGGGCGATACGCAGTATTTT
>15|TRBJ2-3|once|TRBV7-3|TRBD2
CASSLGTSGTDTQYF
TGTGCCAGCAGCTTAGGGACTAGCGGCACAGATACGCAGTATTTT
>14|TRBJ2-4|.|TRBV6-5|.
CASSLGVAKNIQYF
TGTGCCAGCAGTTTGGGCGTAGCCAAAAACATTCAGTACTTC
>15|TRBJ1-6|.|TRBV28|TRBD1
CASSSQGAEDSPLHF
TGTGCCAGCAGTTCTCAGGGGGCTGAAGATTCACCCCTCCACTTT
>18|TRBJ2-2|few|TRBV19|.
CASSDRASRGGHSGELFF
TGTGCCAGTAGTGACAGGGCTAGTCGGGGAGGTCATAGTGGGGAGCTGTTTTTT
>13|TRBJ2-2|.|TRBV2|.
CASNAANTGELFF
TGTGCCAGCAACGCGGCGAACACCGGGGAGCTGTTTTTT
>13|TRBJ2-5|.|TRBV7-9|.
CASSLLGAEAQYF
TGTGCCAGCAGCTTATTGGGGGCTGAGGCCCAGTACTTC
>13|TRBJ1-1|.|TRBV6-5|TRBD1
CASSHRGSTEAFF
TGTGCCAGCAGTCACAGGGGGAGTACTGAAGCTTTCTTT
>16|TRBJ2-1|few|TRBV7-2|TRBD2
CASSLSGSPSYNEQFF
TGTGCCAGCAGCCTTAGCGGGAGTCCTTCCTACAATGAGCAGTTCTTC
>17|TRBJ2-2|.|TRBV5-1|TRBD1
CASRKTGAVGDTGELFF
TGCGCCAGCAGAAAAACAGGGGCGGTCGGGGACACCGGGGAGCTGTTTTTT
>15|TRBJ1-2|.|TRBV19|.
CASSIGPGGAYGYTF
TGTGCCAGTAGTATAGGGCCGGGGGGGGCCTATGGCTACACCTTC
>15|TRBJ2-7|.|TRBV7-9|.
CASSPRGTSSYEQYF
TGTGCCAGCAGCCCAAGGGGCACCTCCTCCTACGAGCAGTACTTC
>15|TRBJ2-7|.|TRBV6-5|TRBD1
CASSYLGQGSYEQYF
TGTGCCAGCAGTTACTTGGGACAGGGAAGCTACGAGCAGTACTTC
>15|TRBJ2-1|.|TRBV27|TRBD2
CTISGLAKTYNEQFF
TGTACCATCTCCGGACTAGCGAAAACCTACAATGAGCAGTTCTTC
>14|TRBJ1-2|once|TRBV15|.
CATSRVKGGYGYTF
TGTGCCACCAGCAGGGTCAAGGGAGGCTATGGCTACACCTTT